This T cell receptor (beta chain) stems from a study of CD8+CD57+ T cells in acquired aplastic anemia. Concerning this clonotype: What it binds is unknown. This could be a read error, since a much larger clone is one nucleotide away.

In germline, CDR1 is ENHRY, CDR2 SYGVKD. The V gene lost 11 bases and the J gene lost 7 bases, with 24 bases spanning the gap. The CDR3 length is 14 residues. General study findings and limits: No significant difference in CD8+ Simpson's diversity was found between patients and controls. Fewer than 30 shared CD8+ CDR3s appeared highly expressed within patients' immunodominant clones. The CD8+CD57+ cells of patients were less diverse than their total CD4+ and CD8+ pools.

Patients picked for sequencing had shown CD8+CD57+ cell expansion detected by flow cytometry. Each patient had severe acquired aplastic anemia. The template used for profiling TCR beta VDJ and CDR3 was genomic DNA. In TCRdb, the reads were re-called with MiXCR into one record per CDR3 protein. The sample includes some 16,000 distinct CDR3 sequences, less than 45% of them seen just once. The specimen was CD8+CD57+ T cells sorted from PBMCs. Indicated subset: bead-enriched CD8+CD57+ effector memory T cells from SAA patients. V is TRBV10-3 and J is TRBJ2-7; D is unclear. The clonotype was recovered from a human donor with aplastic anemia. In DNA, the CDR3 is TGTGCCTCAGGAGTGGGTGACTCCTACAATGAGCAGTACTTC. It encodes CASGVGDSYNEQYF.